This T cell receptor beta chain stems from a study of blood T cell repertoires in COVID-19. Study overall: The origin of the acute and convalescent COVID-19 samples was the United States, Italy and Spain.

CDR3 length equals 15 residues. Germline V gives CDR1 SGHRS, CDR2 YFSETQ. V lost 7 bases and J lost 1, with 17 bases in between. Measured with immunoSEQ multiplex PCR; TCRdb has only the in-frame clones, and not every one. This table has around 300,000 clones, about nine tenths appearing once. The clonotype was recovered from a woman aged 40 to 50 with acute or convalescent COVID-19. The sequenced sample consisted of peripheral blood. The chain has TRBV5-1 and TRBJ2-5; possible D gene TRBD1, 6 bases. CDR3 region: CASGGKVGGQETQYF. The CDR3 nucleotides are TGCGCCAGCGGGGGTAAGGTAGGGGGCCAAGAGACCCAGTACTTC.